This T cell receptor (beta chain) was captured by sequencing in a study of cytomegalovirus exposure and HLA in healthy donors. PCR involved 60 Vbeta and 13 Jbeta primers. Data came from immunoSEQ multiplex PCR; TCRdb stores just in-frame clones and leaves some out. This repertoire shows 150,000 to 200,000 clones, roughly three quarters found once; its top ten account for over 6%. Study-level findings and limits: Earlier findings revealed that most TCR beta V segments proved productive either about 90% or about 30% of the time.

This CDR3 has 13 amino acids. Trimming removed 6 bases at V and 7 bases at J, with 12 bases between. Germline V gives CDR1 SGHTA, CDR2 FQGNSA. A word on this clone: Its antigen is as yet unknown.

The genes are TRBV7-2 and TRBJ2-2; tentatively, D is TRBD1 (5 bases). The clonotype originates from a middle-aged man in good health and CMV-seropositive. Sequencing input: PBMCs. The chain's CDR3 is CASRTESNGELFF. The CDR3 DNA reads TGTGCCAGCAGGACAGAAAGCAACGGGGAGCTGTTTTTT.